Following are 24 T cell receptor beta chains from one sample sequenced in a study of blood T cell repertoires in COVID-19. Sequencing used immunoSEQ multiplex PCR; TCRdb keeps in-frame clones, though not all of them. The table includes 50,000 to 60,000 clones, roughly 85% detected once. The sample comprised peripheral blood. These receptors were obtained from a human donor in a cohort sampled during active COVID-19.

The rearrangement joins TRBV6-5 to TRBJ1-1; D remains ambiguous. CDR1 and CDR2 (germline): MNHEY, SVGAGI. Trimming shortened V by 5 bases and J by 1 base, and 11 bases separated the two germline ends. The length of the CDR3 is 14 residues. The CDR3 DNA is TGTGCCAGCAGTCGTTCAAGAGAGAACACTGAAGCTTTCTTT. Amino acid sequence: CASSRSRENTEAFF.

V and J are TRBV3-1 (or the pseudogene TRBV3-2) and TRBJ2-7, with D tentatively TRBD2 (5 bases). Trimming took off 0 bases at V and 7 bases at J, with 7 bases between the two ends. The CDR3 extends over 12 amino acids. Germline CDR1 is LGHDT and CDR2 is YNNKEL (reference sequence). CDR3 loop: CASSQEADEQYF. The DNA for the CDR3 is TGTGCCAGCAGCCAAGAAGCGGATGAGCAGTACTTC.

The rearrangement uses TRBV3-1 (or the pseudogene TRBV3-2) and TRBJ2-1; TRBD1 might be the D (6 bases). The CDR3 has 13 amino acids. Looked up from germline, CDR1 is LGHDT and CDR2 is YNNKEL (reference sequence). Trimming cost V 2 bases and J 6 bases, with 8 bases left between them. CDR3 DNA sequence: TGTGCCAGCAGCCAAAACAGGGTCAATGAGCAGTTCTTC. Encoded protein: CASSQNRVNEQFF.

The chain is built from TRBV3-1 (or the pseudogene TRBV3-2) and TRBJ2-1; 13 bases align to TRBD2. Germline V gives CDR1 LGHDT, CDR2 YNNKEL (reference sequence). The CDR3 covers 18 residues. The junction had 5 bases not matched to a gene; V was cut back by 0 bases and J by 3 bases. The CDR3 DNA follows: TGTGCCAGCAGCCAAGATTTTGGACTAGCGGGGGACTACAATGAGCAGTTCTTC. Its protein product is CASSQDFGLAGDYNEQFF.

The count of this clone is one. The V gene is TRBV11-3, the J gene TRBJ2-2; D possibly corresponds to TRBD2 (6 bases). V was trimmed by 2 bases and J by 4 bases, leaving 11 bases between them. The CDR3 contains 15 residues. The germline V gene has CDR1 SGHNT and CDR2 YENEEA. CDR3 region: CASSLRGTLTGELFF. CDR3 sequence (DNA): TGTGCCAGCAGCTTACGGGGGACGCTCACCGGGGAGCTGTTTTTT.

This clone has a handful of counts. The chain couples TRBV5-6 to TRBJ2-1; maybe TRBD2 (6 bases). Germline-derived CDR1 and CDR2 are SGHDT and YYEEEE. V lost 4 bases and J lost 7, with 15 bases in between. This CDR3 has 14 amino acids. The CDR3 DNA sequence: TGTGCCAGCAGCCCCGTGGGGGGTGGGAATGAGCAGTTCTTC. This encodes CASSPVGGGNEQFF. Drawing the rest from reference TRBV5-6 and TRBJ2-1, the complete variable domain is DAGVTQSPTHLIKTRGQQVTLRCSPKSGHDTVSWYQQALGQGPQFIFQYYEEEERQRGNFPDRFSGHQFPNYSSELNVNALLLGDSALYLCASSPVGGGNEQFFGPGTRLTVL.

This clone was seen only once. The chain is built from TRBV5-1 and TRBJ2-3; D gene unclear. Trimming pared 5 bases from V and 1 base from J, leaving 14 bases between. This CDR3 contains 15 residues. Germline CDR1 and CDR2: SGHRS and YFSETQ. The DNA for the CDR3 is TGCGCCAGCAGTGATGCACCCGGAGGCACAGATACGCAGTATTTT. It translates to CASSDAPGGTDTQYF.

The chain uses TRBV2 and TRBJ1-4; 7 positions match TRBD1. CDR1 SNHLY and CDR2 FYNNEI come from the germline V gene. CDR3 length: 15 amino acids. V lost 8 bases and J lost 3; bases outside the gene matches: 9. The CDR3 DNA reads as TGTGCCAGCTCAAGACAGGGCAAGGCTAATGAAAAACTGTTTTTT. Translation gives CASSRQGKANEKLFF.

The chain recombines TRBV19 with TRBJ2-1, with unresolved D. Deletions cut 4 bases from V and 5 bases from J, with 6 bases between. There are 12 residues in the CDR3. CDR1 is LNHDA and CDR2 is SQIVND in the germline V gene (reference sequence). The CDR3 sequence is CASSTGHNEQFF. CDR3 nucleotide sequence: TGTGCCAGTAGTACCGGTCACAATGAGCAGTTCTTC. The full variable domain, completed using reference TRBV19 and TRBJ2-1, is DGGITQSPKYLFRKEGQNVTLSCEQNLNHDAMYWYRQDPGQGLRLIYYSQIVNDFQKGDIAEGYSVSREKKESFPLTVTSAQKNPTAFYLCASSTGHNEQFFGPGTRLTVL.

This clone was detected only a few times. This chain connects TRBV6-2 or TRBV6-3 to TRBJ1-1; 7 bases line up with TRBD1. V gave up 6 bases and J gave up 9 bases; unmatched junction bases: 7. The CDR3 runs 12 residues. Germline assignment: CDR1 MNHEY and CDR2 SVGEGT. The CDR3 here is CASSLRQGKAFF. The CDR3 nucleotides read TGTGCCAGCAGCCTCCGACAGGGAAAAGCTTTCTTT.

CDR3 region: CAWSPRTGVNQPQHF. The CDR3 DNA sequence: TGTGCCTGGAGTCCACGGACAGGAGTCAATCAGCCCCAGCATTTT. The rearrangement uses TRBV30 and TRBJ1-5; TRBD1 matches 7 bases. The trim removed 2 bases at V and 3 bases at J, leaving 7 bases unmatched. This CDR3 is 15 amino acids long. In germline, CDR1 is GTSNPN, CDR2 SVGIG (reference sequence).

The chain employs TRBV4-1 and TRBJ2-7; D not certain. V gave up 3 bases and J gave up 4 bases, with 13 bases separating them. The CDR3 spans 14 residues. Germline CDR1 is MGHRA and CDR2 is YSYEKL. The CDR3 DNA follows: TGCGCCAGCAGCCAGCGACTGGCACCGTACGAGCAGTACTTC. As protein: CASSQRLAPYEQYF.

This rearrangement joins TRBV5-4 to TRBJ1-2; D unclear. From germline, CDR1 is SGHNT and CDR2 YYREEE (reference sequence). The CDR3 contains 14 residues. Between the trimmed V and J ends, which lost 4 bases and 8 bases, there was a span of 18 bases. The CDR3 region is CASSGSSRRWGYTF. CDR3 bases: TGTGCCAGCAGCGGGAGCAGTCGGAGATGGGGCTACACCTTC.

This clone was seen once. This chain joins TRBV11-2 and TRBJ1-1; TRBD1 agrees at 11 bases. The CDR3 loop spans 15 amino acids. The germline V gene encodes CDR1 SGHAT and CDR2 FQNNGV. J gave up 6 bases and V 5 bases, and 8 bases lay outside the gene matches. DNA for the CDR3: TGTGCCAGCAGCAGGGACAGGGGGATCTGGGCTGAAGCTTTCTTT. It yields the protein CASSRDRGIWAEAFF.

The chain recombines TRBV7-3 with TRBJ2-1; 7 bases are shared with TRBD2. J lost 1 base, V lost 8 bases, and 11 bases had no gene match. This CDR3 spans 16 amino acids. Germline CDR1 is SGHTA and CDR2 is FQGTGA. DNA of the CDR3: TGTGCCAGCGCCCAGTGGGGGGGGGAATCCTACAATGAGCAGTTCTTC. Its protein is CASAQWGGESYNEQFF.

This clone was seen only a few times. The genes are TRBV12-3 or TRBV12-4 and TRBJ1-2, with D perhaps matching TRBD1 (5 bases). This CDR3 contains 12 residues. V shed 7 bases and J shed 7 bases, with 13 bases lying between them. In DNA, the CDR3 is TGTGCCAGCACTCAGGGTTTTGGTGGCTACACCTTC. Protein sequence: CASTQGFGGYTF.

The chain is built from TRBV28 and TRBJ2-2, with 9 bases aligning to TRBD1. V shed 6 bases and J 4 bases; nucleotides not matched to a gene: 12. In germline, CDR1 is MDHEN, CDR2 SYDVKM. The CDR3 sequence is 17 residues long. DNA for the CDR3: TGTGCCAGCAGACCGATGTCCGGGACAGGGATCACCGGGGAGCTGTTTTTT. This encodes CASRPMSGTGITGELFF.

J is TRBJ2-6 and V is TRBV10-3, with D tentatively TRBD2 (6 bases). The CDR3 extends over 15 amino acids. The germline V gene has CDR1 ENHRY and CDR2 SYGVKD. V dropped 6 bases and J dropped 1 base, with 10 bases sitting between them. The CDR3: CAIRRDFSGANVLTF. CDR3 nucleotide sequence: TGTGCCATCAGGCGGGACTTTTCTGGGGCCAACGTCCTGACTTTC.

This chain joins TRBV7-9 and TRBJ1-5; D is perhaps TRBD1 (6 bases). This CDR3 is 14 amino acids long. V lost 4 bases to trimming and J lost 3 bases, with 10 bases between them. Per germline, CDR1 SEHNR and CDR2 FQNEAQ (reference sequence). The CDR3 loop reads CASSSGQVNQPQHF. The CDR3 DNA is TGTGCCAGCAGCTCGGGACAAGTCAATCAGCCCCAGCATTTT.

V is TRBV7-9 and J is TRBJ2-7; 9 positions match TRBD1. V lost 2 bases and J lost 5; bases outside the gene matches: 7. The CDR3 sequence is 15 residues long. Per the germline V gene, CDR1 is SEHNR and CDR2 is FQNEAQ (reference sequence). The CDR3 protein is CASSLRTGVAHEQYF. In DNA form, the CDR3 reads TGTGCCAGCAGCTTAAGGACAGGGGTGGCCCACGAGCAGTACTTC. The entire variable domain, with the rest obtained from reference TRBV7-9 and TRBJ2-7, is as follows: DTGVSQNPRHKITKRGQNVTFRCDPISEHNRLYWYRQTLGQGPEFLTYFQNEAQLEKSRLLSDRFSAERPKGSFSTLEIQRTEQGDSAMYLCASSLRTGVAHEQYFGPGTRLTVT.

V is TRBV10-2 and J is TRBJ2-3; 7 bases are a match to TRBD2. Trimming took 7 bases from V and 3 from J; bases not matched to a gene: 7. This CDR3 contains 14 residues. CDR1 WSHSY and CDR2 SAAADI come from the germline V gene. CDR3 bases: TGCGCCAGCAAGCAACTAGCGAGGACAGATACGCAGTATTTT. This codes for CASKQLARTDTQYF.

In its sample, this clone was seen once. V gene TRBV6-2 or TRBV6-3 combines with J gene TRBJ1-4; TRBD1 aligns across 10 bases. Germline V gives CDR1 MNHEY, CDR2 SVGEGT. Trimming cost V 5 bases and J 8 bases; bases outside gene matches: 8. The CDR3 runs 15 residues. The CDR3 DNA reads as TGTGCCAGCAGTGATTCGACAGGGGGCGCAGAAAAACTGTTTTTT. This encodes CASSDSTGGAEKLFF.

Here the CDR3 DNA reads TGCGCCAGCAGTGGAGGTAGCGGGAGTAATGAGCAGTTCTTC. It yields the protein CASSGGSGSNEQFF. The chain links TRBV10-1 to TRBJ2-1, with TRBD2 identical over 9 bases. From germline, CDR1 is WNHNN and CDR2 SYGVQD (reference sequence). This CDR3 has 14 residues. V shed 4 bases, J shed 7 bases, and the junction held 5 bases outside the gene matches.

With regard to this clone: Here the CDR3 omits its conserved ending phenylalanine or tryptophan, so a read error is the likely source. The DNA is left out, because the CDR3 cannot be placed on it with certainty; the CDR3 is given as TCRdb lists it. V usage is TRBV3-1 (or the pseudogene TRBV3-2) and J usage is TRBJ2-7; the table names TRBD1, a call not compared with the DNA. The CDR3 length equals 14 residues, ends included. Germline loops: CDR1 LGHDT, CDR2 YNNKEL (reference sequence). CDR3 sequence: CASSQEKGPPRQGI.